Below, 8 T cell receptor beta chains from the same sample are listed, as sequenced in a study of regulatory T cells in long-lasting Graves disease. Arm-PCR of CDR3 regions and iRepertoire HTBI primers were the basis on which TCR beta libraries were built. A single record per CDR3 protein comes from TCRdb applying MiXCR to the multiplex PCR reads. The table records fewer than 450,000 distinct CDR3 sequences, 23% of them present only once. Time point denoted: persistent/refractory GD, antithyroid drugs over 5 years with positive TRAb. Preparation of the TCR library used RNA extracted from PBMCs. Sequenced here: peripheral blood mononuclear cells (PBMCs), sampled when the disease was refractory, from a patient treated with antithyroid drugs. These receptors originate from a female donor with Graves disease.

This clonotype was seen ten or more times. The rearrangement links TRBV2 to TRBJ1-2, with a possible D match to TRBD1 (6 bases). Germline CDR1 is SNHLY and CDR2 is FYNNEI. The CDR3 sequence is 16 residues long. Trimming took 1 base from V and 5 from J, leaving 17 bases between them. The CDR3 region has the DNA TGTGCCAGCAGTGAAGGACAGGTCTTTGGGGGGTATGGCTACACCTTC. It codes for CASSEGQVFGGYGYTF.

This clonotype was seen at least ten times. The CDR3 loop is CASSGSGTGSEKLFF. Written as DNA, the CDR3 is TGTGCCAGTAGTGGGTCCGGGACAGGGAGTGAAAAACTGTTTTTT. V is TRBV19 and J is TRBJ1-4; 9 bases align to TRBD1. This CDR3 is 15 amino acids long. V trimming: 5 bases; J trimming: 7 bases; junction bases outside the gene matches: 8. Germline assignment: CDR1 LNHDA and CDR2 SQIVND (reference sequence). Together with reference TRBV19 and TRBJ1-4, the CDR3 gives the full variable domain: DGGITQSPKYLFRKEGQNVTLSCEQNLNHDAMYWYRQDPGQGLRLIYYSQIVNDFQKGDIAEGYSVSREKKESFPLTVTSAQKNPTAFYLCASSGSGTGSEKLFFGSGTQLSVL.

The sample holds one count of this clonotype. The CDR3 DNA reads as TGTGCCAGCAGCCCCGGGACAGGGACCAACACCGGGGAGCTGTTTTTT. Its protein product is CASSPGTGTNTGELFF. The rearrangement joins TRBV7-9 to TRBJ2-2; 9 bases are a match to TRBD1. The V gene end was trimmed by 5 bases and the J gene end by 2 bases; junction bases not matched to a gene: 6. The CDR3 has 16 amino acids. Germline assignment: CDR1 SEHNR and CDR2 FQNEAQ (reference sequence).

The V and J genes are TRBV12-3 or TRBV12-4 and TRBJ2-1, with TRBD2 matching 9 bases. The CDR3 contains 15 residues. The V gene end was trimmed by 3 bases and the J gene end by 6 bases; junction bases not matched to a gene: 6. CDR3 residues: CASSLREGGGNEQFF. The CDR3 bases are TGTGCCAGCAGTTTGCGGGAGGGGGGGGGCAATGAGCAGTTCTTC.

This clonotype was counted ten times or more. V is TRBV7-3 and J is TRBJ2-5; D possibly corresponds to TRBD1 (5 bases). This CDR3 region has 14 residues. V was trimmed by 3 bases and J by 5 bases, leaving 13 bases between them. The germline gives CDR1 SGHTA, CDR2 FQGTGA. CDR3 sequence: CASSFTGPAETQYF. The CDR3 DNA reads TGTGCCAGCAGCTTTACAGGCCCCGCGGAGACCCAGTACTTC.

The sample holds a few counts of this clonotype. This chain connects TRBV5-1 to TRBJ2-5; D unresolved. The CDR3 runs 14 residues. The V end lost 0 bases, the J end lost 2 bases, and 8 bases lay between the germline ends. Germline V gene sequence: CDR1 SGHRS, CDR2 YFSETQ. The CDR3: CASSLVVGQETQYF. The CDR3 DNA reads TGCGCCAGCAGCTTGGTAGTAGGGCAAGAGACCCAGTACTTC. Combining the CDR3 with reference TRBV5-1 and TRBJ2-5 gives the whole variable domain KAGVTQTPRYLIKTRGQQVTLSCSPISGHRSVSWYQQTPGQGLQFLFEYFSETQRNKGNFPGRFSGRQFSNSRSEMNVSTLELGDSALYLCASSLVVGQETQYFGPGTRLLVL.

This clonotype was recorded many times. The DNA for the CDR3 is TGTGCCAGCAGCGATCTATCTGGGGCCAACGTCCTGACTTTC. Translated, it gives CASSDLSGANVLTF. The J gene is TRBJ2-6, the V gene TRBV2; D is uncertain. The length of the CDR3 is 14 residues. From germline, CDR1 is SNHLY and CDR2 FYNNEI. The germline V and J ends were trimmed by 6 bases and 1 base, with 7 bases remaining between them. Complete variable domain (other parts from reference TRBV2 and TRBJ2-6): EPEVTQTPSHQVTQMGQEVILRCVPISNHLYFYWYRQILGQKVEFLVSFYNNEISEKSEIFDDQFSVERPDGSNFTLKIRSTKLEDSAMYFCASSDLSGANVLTFGAGSRLTVL.

The chain links TRBV12-3 or TRBV12-4 to TRBJ1-3; TRBD1 might be the D (5 bases). V lost 0 bases to trimming and J lost 2 bases, with 11 bases between them. This CDR3 is built from 16 residues. The CDR3 nucleotides are TGTGCCAGCAGTTTAGCGGGACGGACAACTGGAAACACCATATATTTT. Encoded protein: CASSLAGRTTGNTIYF.